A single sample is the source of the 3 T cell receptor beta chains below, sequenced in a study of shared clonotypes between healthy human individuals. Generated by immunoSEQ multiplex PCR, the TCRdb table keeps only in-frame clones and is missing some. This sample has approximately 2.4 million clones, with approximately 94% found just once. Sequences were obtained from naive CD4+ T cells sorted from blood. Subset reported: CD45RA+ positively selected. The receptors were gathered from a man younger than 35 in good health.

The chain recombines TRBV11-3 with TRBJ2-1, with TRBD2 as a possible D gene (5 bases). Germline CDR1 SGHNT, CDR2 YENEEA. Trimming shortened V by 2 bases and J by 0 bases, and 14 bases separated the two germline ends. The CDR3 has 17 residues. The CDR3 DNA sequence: TGTGCCAGCAGCTTAAGTTTCGGGGTATCCTCCTACAATGAGCAGTTCTTC. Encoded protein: CASSLSFGVSSYNEQFF.

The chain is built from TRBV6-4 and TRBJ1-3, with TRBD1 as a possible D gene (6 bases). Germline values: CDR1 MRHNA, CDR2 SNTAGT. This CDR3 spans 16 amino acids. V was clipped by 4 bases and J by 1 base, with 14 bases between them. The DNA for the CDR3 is TGTGCCAGCAGTGTGCAAGGGGGAAAATCTGGAAACACCATATATTTT. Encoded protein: CASSVQGGKSGNTIYF.

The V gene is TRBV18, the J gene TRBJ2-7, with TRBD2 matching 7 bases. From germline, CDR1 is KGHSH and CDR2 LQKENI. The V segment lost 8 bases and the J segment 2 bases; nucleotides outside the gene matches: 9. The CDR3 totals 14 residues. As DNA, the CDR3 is TGTGCCAGCACCCTGACTAGCAGTACCTACGAGCAGTACTTC. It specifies CASTLTSSTYEQYF.